The T cell receptor beta chain under discussion was sequenced for a study of blood T cell repertoires in COVID-19. Study-level information: The study drew acute and convalescent COVID-19 samples from the United States, Italy and Spain. PBMCs, B-cell-depleted T cells, or T cells provided the cDNA or gDNA that made up the material.

Original analysis: Amplification from reference gene primers served as the basis for estimated nucleated cell counts. Only in-frame clones appear in the TCRdb table, and some are missing; sequencing was by immunoSEQ multiplex PCR. V and J calls and clone size are those listed in that table; D and trimming were worked out from the DNA. Of roughly 26,000 clones detected, around 95% appear once; the ten largest clones hold roughly 3.7%. Trimming removed 4 bases from V and 5 bases from J; junction bases left unmatched: 12. CDR1 and CDR2 from the germline V gene are SGHTA and FQGNSA. The CDR3 extends over 17 amino acids.

Specimen: peripheral blood. The rearrangement joins TRBV7-2 to TRBJ2-5, with 11 bases that match TRBD2. This clonotype was sampled from a human donor with active COVID-19. The donor label of this sample is uncertain. CDR3 sequence reads: CASSSFSGGVMRETQYF. The DNA of the CDR3 is TGTGCCAGCAGCTCCTTTAGCGGGGGGGTTATGCGTGAGACCCAGTACTTC.